This T cell receptor beta chain was recovered during a study of blood T cells in healthy people across ages. Regarding the study as a whole: Among T cells, TCR beta diversity per million cells dropped roughly linearly as age rose.

It was with a sample-barcoded 5' primer and a J-beta primer mix that a second PCR of roughly 6 to 12 cycles was run. TCRdb re-analysed the 5' RACE reads in MiXCR, keeping a single row per CDR3 protein. The sample consists of hundreds of thousands of distinct CDR3 sequences, around 52% of them appearing once. Turning to this clonotype: The target antigen is unknown.

This CDR3 has 13 residues. Germline V gene data show CDR1 as SNHLY and CDR2 as FYNNEI. V dropped 7 bases and J dropped 9; count of bases not matched to a gene: 6. Sequenced material: blood. V usage is TRBV2 and J usage is TRBJ2-1; 10 nucleotides match TRBD2. The TCR was taken from a woman over 75 in good health. Written as DNA, the CDR3 is TGTGCCAGCACATCAGCGGGGGGGAGTGAGCAGTTCTTC. Translated, it gives CASTSAGGSEQFF.